Below, 26 T cell receptor beta chains from the same sample are listed, as sequenced in a study of blood T cell repertoires in COVID-19. Generated by immunoSEQ multiplex PCR, the TCRdb table keeps only in-frame clones and is missing some. The table lists about 140,000 clones, 85% to 90% of them singletons. Sequencing used peripheral blood. These receptors all stem from a woman between 55 and 75 years old with acute or convalescent COVID-19.

This clone was picked up a small number of times. This rearrangement joins TRBV27 to TRBJ2-1; D is undetermined. Germline lookup yields CDR1 MNHEY and CDR2 SMNVEV (reference sequence). Between the trimmed V and J ends, which lost 2 bases and 4 bases, there was a span of 6 bases. CDR3 length equals 13 residues. CDR3 coding DNA: TGTGCCAGCAGTTTAACCGGGTACAATGAGCAGTTCTTC. This encodes CASSLTGYNEQFF.

This rearrangement joins TRBV28 to TRBJ1-1, with 10 nucleotides matching TRBD1. Germline-derived CDR1 and CDR2 are MDHEN and SYDVKM. With V trimmed by 10 bases and J by 0 bases, 5 bases remained unmatched. The CDR3 sequence is 14 residues long. The CDR3 coding sequence is TGTGCCATTGGGACAGGGGCACTGAACACTGAAGCTTTCTTT. It specifies CAIGTGALNTEAFF.

This chain uses TRBV7-2 with TRBJ2-7; D gene ambiguous. The CDR3 is 11 residues long. The V and J ends lost 4 bases and 3 bases respectively, with 4 bases between them. CDR1 SGHTA and CDR2 FQGNSA come from the germline V gene. CDR3 protein: CASSSIYEQYF. The CDR3 DNA is TGTGCCAGCAGCTCCATCTACGAGCAGTACTTC.

A few counts support this clone. The chain joins TRBV7-6 to TRBJ1-5; 8 bases are a match to TRBD1. With V trimmed by 5 bases and J by 1 base, 16 bases remained unmatched. The CDR3 extends over 19 amino acids. The germline CDR1 and CDR2 sequences are SGHVS and FNYEAQ. The CDR3 sequence is CASSPPGQVIFSSNQPQHF. The DNA for the CDR3 is TGTGCCAGCAGCCCACCGGGACAGGTGATCTTTTCGAGCAATCAGCCCCAGCATTTT.

The chain has TRBV6-1 and TRBJ1-5; 8 bases agree with TRBD1. After removal of 3 bases from V and 1 base from J, the junction contained 5 bases not matched to a gene. Per germline, CDR1 MNHNS and CDR2 SASEGT. The length of the CDR3 is 16 residues. The CDR3 coding sequence is TGTGCCAGCAGTGACCCAGGGGGCGCGAGCAATCAGCCCCAGCATTTT. It specifies CASSDPGGASNQPQHF.

Ten or more counts support this clone. The chain joins TRBV18 to TRBJ1-5; D may be TRBD1 (5 bases). V lost 4 bases and J 2 bases, leaving 12 bases between the germline ends. Germline V CDR1 and CDR2: KGHSH, LQKENI. CDR3 length: 15 amino acids. CDR3 nucleotide sequence: TGTGCCAGCTCACGTGAGCGGGGCGGCAATCAGCCCCAGCATTTT. Translated: CASSRERGGNQPQHF.

This clone was picked up a small number of times. This chain links TRBV6-5 with TRBJ1-6, with no clear D. The germline gives CDR1 MNHEY, CDR2 SVGAGI. The CDR3 has 16 residues. V was shortened by 0 bases and J by 7 bases, with 13 bases between the two germline ends. CDR3: CASSYSLDTSNSPLHF. The CDR3 bases are TGTGCCAGCAGTTACTCTCTCGACACGTCAAATTCACCCCTCCACTTT.

The rearrangement uses TRBV2 and TRBJ1-5, with a tentative D call TRBD1 (5 bases). The CDR3 length is 15 residues. V lost 1 base and J lost 9, with 16 bases in between. CDR1 SNHLY and CDR2 FYNNEI come from the germline V gene. The CDR3 DNA follows: TGTGCCAGCAGTGAAGGACAGCTGATTTGGGGGCCCCAGCATTTT. This translates into CASSEGQLIWGPQHF.

V usage is TRBV7-6 and J usage is TRBJ2-3, with D tentatively TRBD2 (6 bases). Germline V lookup: CDR1 SGHVS, CDR2 FNYEAQ. The CDR3 length is 16 residues. The V end lost 6 bases, the J end lost 3 bases, and 19 bases lay between the germline ends. The CDR3 bases are TGTGCCAGCAGTGGCCTGTCGGGGGTCGGTACAGATACGCAGTATTTT. Translated, it gives CASSGLSGVGTDTQYF.

The rearrangement uses TRBV5-1 and TRBJ1-2, with TRBD1 matching over 11 bases. This CDR3 is 15 amino acids long. The V gene end was trimmed by 2 bases and the J gene end by 4 bases; junction bases not matched to a gene: 4. Germline CDR1 SGHRS, CDR2 YFSETQ. The CDR3 here is CASSLPGTGGYGYTF. CDR3 bases: TGCGCCAGCAGCTTACCCGGGACAGGGGGCTATGGCTACACCTTC.

This chain connects TRBV19 to TRBJ2-2; a possible D gene is TRBD1 (6 bases). Germline CDR1 reads LNHDA; CDR2 reads SQIVND (reference sequence). This CDR3 spans 14 amino acids. Trimming cost V 6 bases and J 2 bases, with 10 bases left between them. The CDR3: CASSWDTNTGELFF. CDR3 coding DNA: TGTGCCAGTAGCTGGGACACAAACACCGGGGAGCTGTTTTTT.

V gene TRBV30 combines with J gene TRBJ2-1; D remains unclear. This CDR3 region has 11 residues. Trimming took off 7 bases at V and 7 bases at J, with 11 bases between the two ends. Per germline, CDR1 GTSNPN and CDR2 SVGIG (reference sequence). CDR3: CASRARNEQFF. The CDR3 DNA is TGTGCCTCGAGAGCCCGGAATGAGCAGTTCTTC.

This chain uses TRBV18 with TRBJ1-5, with D unresolved. The CDR3 sequence is 14 residues long. Trimming shortened V by 3 bases and J by 9 bases, and 15 bases separated the two germline ends. Germline CDR1 is KGHSH and CDR2 is LQKENI. The DNA for the CDR3 is TGTGCCAGCTCACCGACGGAACGATCAGGGCCCCAGCATTTT. Encoded protein: CASSPTERSGPQHF. The whole variable domain, remainder taken from reference TRBV18 and TRBJ1-5, is NAGVMQNPRHLVRRRGQEARLRCSPMKGHSHVYWYRQLPEEGLKFMVYLQKENIIDESGMPKERFSAEFPKEGPSILRIQQVVRGDSAAYFCASSPTERSGPQHFGDGTRLSIL.

V and J are TRBV21-1 and TRBJ2-5; TRBD1, the table's D call, was not compared with the DNA. TRBV21-1 is classified as a pseudogene. CDR3 length equals 15 residues. The CDR3 here is CASRDEAQGEETQYF. CDR3 nucleotide sequence: TGTGCCAGCAGGGATGAGGCACAGGGCGAAGAGACCCAGTACTTC.

This chain joins TRBV4-3 and TRBJ2-2, with TRBD1 matching over 8 bases. CDR3 length equals 17 residues. In germline, CDR1 is LGHNA, CDR2 YSLEER. The ends lost 1 base at V and 5 bases at J; junction bases unmatched: 9. The CDR3 spells CASSQGQGTFGTGELFF. The CDR3 DNA sequence: TGCGCCAGCAGCCAAGGACAGGGGACCTTCGGGACCGGGGAGCTGTTTTTT.

The V call is TRBV29-1, the J call TRBJ1-3; D perhaps matches TRBD1 (5 bases). Trimming shortened V by 7 bases and J by 1 base, and 8 bases separated the two germline ends. There are 12 residues in the CDR3. Germline assignment: CDR1 SQVTM and CDR2 ANQGSEA. The CDR3 DNA reads TGCAGCGCCGGGACTTCTGGAAACACCATATATTTT. It specifies CSAGTSGNTIYF. The full variable domain, rest sourced from reference TRBV29-1 and TRBJ1-3, is SAVISQKPSRDICQRGTSLTIQCQVDSQVTMMFWYRQQPGQSLTLIATANQGSEATYESGFVIDKFPISRPNLTFSTLTVSNMSPEDSSIYLCSAGTSGNTIYFGEGSWLTVV.

This chain connects TRBV5-5 to TRBJ2-3; D gene ambiguous. The CDR3 sequence is 14 residues long. Looked up from germline, CDR1 is SGHKS and CDR2 is YYEKEE (reference sequence). Trimming left V 1 base short and J 0 bases short, with 6 bases between. CDR3 protein: CASSLLDSTDTQYF. The CDR3 DNA sequence: TGTGCCAGCAGCTTGCTAGACAGCACAGATACGCAGTATTTT.

The V gene is TRBV6-5, the J gene TRBJ1-1, with TRBD1 matching over 9 bases. J lost 1 base, V lost 7 bases, and 7 bases had no gene match. Germline lookup yields CDR1 MNHEY and CDR2 SVGAGI. This CDR3 contains 15 residues. The CDR3 sequence: CASTTGGLANTEAFF. CDR3 in DNA: TGTGCCAGCACTACAGGGGGCCTCGCGAACACTGAAGCTTTCTTT.

This chain joins TRBV9 and TRBJ2-3; D unclear. The CDR3 runs 13 residues. Trimming left V 6 bases short and J 1 base short, with 9 bases between. CDR1 and CDR2 (germline): SGDLS, YYNGEE. The CDR3 spells CASTSPGTDTQYF. The CDR3 bases are TGTGCCAGCACTTCTCCGGGCACAGATACGCAGTATTTT.

This clone was recorded only once. The chain recombines TRBV28 with TRBJ1-2, with 8 bases aligning to TRBD1. The V gene end was trimmed by 6 bases and the J gene end by 4 bases; junction bases not matched to a gene: 16. The germline V gene encodes CDR1 MDHEN and CDR2 SYDVKM. This CDR3 spans 17 amino acids. In nucleotides, the CDR3 is TGTGCCAGCAGGCCCGGGACAGGATTTAGTTTGGGCTATGGCTACACCTTC. Its translation: CASRPGTGFSLGYGYTF.

This clone has only a few counts. The gene calls are TRBV5-1 and TRBJ2-5; D remains unclear. The V and J ends lost 3 bases and 5 bases respectively, with 11 bases between them. There are 13 residues in the CDR3. Germline CDR1 and CDR2: SGHRS and YFSETQ. DNA of the CDR3: TGCGCCAGCAGCTCGAAGGCGGCGGAGACCCAGTACTTC. Translating it yields CASSSKAAETQYF.

The V and J genes are TRBV5-6 and TRBJ1-5; D gene unclear. Germline V gives CDR1 SGHDT, CDR2 YYEEEE. This CDR3 is 15 amino acids long. V lost 2 bases to trimming and J lost 2 bases, with 11 bases between them. The CDR3 bases are TGTGCCAGCAGCTTCCGGGGAGGGCGCAATCAGCCCCAGCATTTT. Translation gives CASSFRGGRNQPQHF.

The chain couples TRBV11-3 to TRBJ1-1; the match to TRBD1 covers 9 bases. The germline gives CDR1 SGHNT, CDR2 YENEEA. Losses at the gene ends were 5 bases for V and 9 bases for J; bases not matched to a gene: 4. The CDR3 extends over 12 amino acids. The CDR3 here is CASSRQGGQAFF. The CDR3, as DNA: TGTGCCAGCAGCAGACAGGGGGGCCAAGCTTTCTTT.

The table lists this clone with a count of one. The V gene is TRBV4-3, the J gene TRBJ2-1, with unresolved D. The V gene's germline CDR1 is LGHNA and CDR2 YSLEER. The CDR3 consists of 14 residues. The V gene lost 4 bases and the J gene lost 8 bases, with 15 bases spanning the gap. CDR3 residues: CASSRKDIVYEQFF. The DNA of the CDR3 is TGCGCCAGCAGCCGAAAAGACATCGTCTATGAGCAGTTCTTC.

The gene calls are TRBV5-1 and TRBJ1-2, with 7 nucleotides matching TRBD1. This CDR3 has 12 amino acids. The germline CDR1 and CDR2 sequences are SGHRS and YFSETQ. The J segment lost 13 bases and the V segment lost 7 bases, leaving 13 bases of the junction unmatched. CDR3 DNA: TGCGCCAGCTCAGACAACAGGGGATTGTGCACCTTC. Protein sequence: CASSDNRGLCTF.

The rearrangement joins TRBV7-9 to TRBJ1-1; 9 nucleotides agree with TRBD1. The CDR3 contains 16 residues. Per the germline V gene, CDR1 is SEHNR and CDR2 is FQNEAQ (reference sequence). Germline trimming cut 3 bases from V and 3 bases from J; bases unmatched to any gene: 8. CDR3 in DNA: TGTGCCAGCAGCTTTCGGACAGGGGTGGAGGACACTGAAGCTTTCTTT. Translating it yields CASSFRTGVEDTEAFF.